A single sample gave rise to the 3 T cell receptor beta chains below, sequenced in a study of T-cell reconstitution after alpha-beta-depleted transplantation in children. Library preparation (for TCRbeta) was performed with unique molecular identifiers. TCRdb itself ran the PCR reads through MiXCR, one entry per CDR3 protein. The table records some 110,000 distinct CDR3 sequences, 10% of them present only once. The material sequenced was PBMCs, taken before TCRalphabeta/CD19-depleted stem cell transplant. Every receptor here comes from a boy younger than 10 with acute lymphoblastic leukemia, due to receive a stem cell transplant.

This clonotype was seen at least ten times. The chain links TRBV6-4 to TRBJ1-1; D is perhaps TRBD1 (5 bases). Germline assignment: CDR1 MRHNA and CDR2 SNTAGT. V was pared by 4 bases and J by 3 bases, with 9 bases between. The CDR3 contains 13 residues. CDR3 nucleotides: TGTGCCAGCAGTGTCAGGGAATACACTGAAGCTTTCTTT. Residues: CASSVREYTEAFF.

This chain links TRBV30 with TRBJ1-1; TRBD1 is a possible D gene (5 bases). CDR3 size: 12 residues. Trimming removed 0 bases from V and 7 bases from J, with 9 bases in between. Per germline, CDR1 GTSNPN and CDR2 SVGIG (reference sequence). DNA of the CDR3: TGTGCCTGGAGTGTATGGGGACGTGAAGCTTTCTTT. Translated, it gives CAWSVWGREAFF.

This clonotype was counted many times. This sequence joins TRBV5-1 and TRBJ1-1; D remains unclear. CDR3 length: 16 residues. Germline values: CDR1 SGHRS, CDR2 YFSETQ. Trimming removed 4 bases from V and 3 bases from J, with 19 bases in between. Here the CDR3 reads CASSPVGGRIHTEAFF. The DNA for the CDR3 is TGCGCCAGCAGCCCCGTGGGAGGCAGAATTCACACTGAAGCTTTCTTT.